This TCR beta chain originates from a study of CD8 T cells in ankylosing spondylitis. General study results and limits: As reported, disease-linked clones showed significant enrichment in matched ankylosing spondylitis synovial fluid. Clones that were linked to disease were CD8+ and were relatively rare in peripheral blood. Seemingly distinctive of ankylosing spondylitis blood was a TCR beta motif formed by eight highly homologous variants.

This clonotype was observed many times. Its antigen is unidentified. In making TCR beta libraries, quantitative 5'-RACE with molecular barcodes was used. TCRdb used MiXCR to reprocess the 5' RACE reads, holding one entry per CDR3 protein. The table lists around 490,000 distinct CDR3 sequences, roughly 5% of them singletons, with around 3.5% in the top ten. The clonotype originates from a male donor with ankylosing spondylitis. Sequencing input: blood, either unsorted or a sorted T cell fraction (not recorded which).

DNA for the CDR3: TGTGCCAGCAGCTTAGGAACAGGGGGCTATGAGCAGTTCTTC. This translates into CASSLGTGGYEQFF. V gene TRBV11-2 combines with J gene TRBJ2-1, with 9 bases fitting TRBD1. Germline V CDR1 and CDR2: SGHAT, FQNNGV. The CDR3 runs 14 residues. V gave up 1 base and J gave up 8 bases; unmatched junction bases: 3.